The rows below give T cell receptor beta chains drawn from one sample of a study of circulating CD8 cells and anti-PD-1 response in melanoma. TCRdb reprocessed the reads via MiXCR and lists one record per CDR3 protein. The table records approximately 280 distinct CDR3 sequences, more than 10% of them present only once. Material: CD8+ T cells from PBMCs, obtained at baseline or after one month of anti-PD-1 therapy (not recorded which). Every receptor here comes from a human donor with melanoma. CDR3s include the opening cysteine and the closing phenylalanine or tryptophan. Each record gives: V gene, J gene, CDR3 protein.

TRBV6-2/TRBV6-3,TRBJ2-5,CASSYSILQGGQETQYF
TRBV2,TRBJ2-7,CASGGGISYEQYF
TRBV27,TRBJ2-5,CASSGGPLRGTQYF
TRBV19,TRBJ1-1,CASRQRVGTEAFF
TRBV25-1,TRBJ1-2,CASSWGAAYGYTF
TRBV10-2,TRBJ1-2,CASGQLGKNYGYTF
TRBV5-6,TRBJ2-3,CASSFINQLLLAGDTDTQYF
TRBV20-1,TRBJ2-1,CSARRPTSGGDRNEQFF
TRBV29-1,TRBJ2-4,CSGRVFNIQYF
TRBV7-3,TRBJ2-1,CASSSPTSGGAGYNEQFF
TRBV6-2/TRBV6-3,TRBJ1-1,CASSYGGTEAFF
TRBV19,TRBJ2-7,CASSPIGGSYEQYF
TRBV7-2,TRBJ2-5,CASSLGLAGADQETQYF
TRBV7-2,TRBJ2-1,CASSSGSGAYNEQFF
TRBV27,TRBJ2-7,CASSYSGAAGGSYEQYF
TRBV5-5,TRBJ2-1,CASSPWGDSAYNEQFF
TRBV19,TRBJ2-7,CASSIGPGSYEQYF
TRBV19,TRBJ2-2,CASTQDSGGYTGELFF
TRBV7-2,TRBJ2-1,CASRQSKSSYNEQFF
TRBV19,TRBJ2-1,CASSILGRYRGSDNEQFF
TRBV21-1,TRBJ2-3,CASSTAASGGDTQYF